A selection of T cell receptor beta chains follows, all from one sample in a study of shared clonotypes between healthy human individuals. TCRdb keeps only in-frame clones here, not all; method: immunoSEQ multiplex PCR. Found here are 1,400,000 or so clones, approximately 98.5% of them singletons; the top ten hold around 0.38%. Input material: naive CD4+ T cells sorted from blood. The receptors were gathered from a man aged 30 to 45 in good health. CDR3s include the opening cysteine and the closing phenylalanine or tryptophan. The D gene is left open where the match is weak. Where a row states a size, it is once, few, many or the class of an expanded clone; other rows omit it.

TRBV28,-,TRBD1,TRBJ2-7,TGTGCCAGCAGTTTAATGACAGGGAGACACGAGCAGTACTTC,CASSLMTGRHEQYF
TRBV2,-,-,TRBJ1-4,TGTGCCAGCAGATCACAGGGAGCTAATGAAAAACTGTTTTTT,CASRSQGANEKLFF
TRBV2,-,-,TRBJ2-6,TGTGCCAGCCTCGACGACTCTGGGGCCAACGTCCTGACTTTC,CASLDDSGANVLTF
TRBV7-2,-,-,TRBJ2-1,TGTGCCAGCAGATTAGGGGGAGCGGGCAATGAGCAGTTCTTC,CASRLGGAGNEQFF
TRBV5-5,-,TRBD2,TRBJ2-7,TGTGCCAGCAGCTCCGGGACTAGCGAAATCTACGAGCAGTACTTC,CASSSGTSEIYEQYF
TRBV27,-,-,TRBJ2-1,TGTGCCAGCAGTTTACGAACACCAGGGAAAAACAATGAGCAGTTCTTC,CASSLRTPGKNNEQFF
TRBV2,-,TRBD1,TRBJ1-1,TGTGCCAGCAGTGCTAACAGGGGGAACACTGAAGCTTTCTTT,CASSANRGNTEAFF
TRBV7-2,once,TRBD2,TRBJ2-7,TGTGCCAGCAGCAAGACTAGCGGGCCCCCCTACGAGCAGTACTTC,CASSKTSGPPYEQYF
TRBV28,once,-,TRBJ2-7,TGTGCCAGCAGCAGACCCCAGGGTCGATACGAGCAGTACTTC,CASSRPQGRYEQYF
TRBV7-2,-,TRBD1,TRBJ2-5,TGTGCCAGCAGCGAACGGACAGGGGCAGAGACCCAGTACTTC,CASSERTGAETQYF
TRBV7-2,-,TRBD2,TRBJ2-7,TGTGCCAGCAGCCTTACGGGACTAGCGGGTTCCTACGAGCAGTACTTC,CASSLTGLAGSYEQYF
TRBV6-6,-,-,TRBJ1-2,TGTGCCAGCAGTCCCCCGGGGGGCTTCGACTATGGCTACACCTTC,CASSPPGGFDYGYTF
TRBV18,-,TRBD1,TRBJ1-2,TGTGCCAGCTCACGTAGGACAGGAGCTAACTATGGCTACACCTTC,CASSRRTGANYGYTF
TRBV7-9,-,-,TRBJ1-2,TGTGCCAGCAGCTTAGGAGAGGCGGCGCTCTATGGCTACACCTTC,CASSLGEAALYGYTF
TRBV19,-,TRBD1,TRBJ2-1,TGTGCCAGTACCAAGTCCGGACAGGGGATCTACAATGAGCAGTTCTTC,CASTKSGQGIYNEQFF
TRBV5-1,once,TRBD1,TRBJ2-7,TGCGCCAGCAGCTTAATAGAGGGACAGGGGTTAAACGAGCAGTACTTC,CASSLIEGQGLNEQYF
TRBV5-4,-,-,TRBJ2-1,TGTGCCAGCAGCACCCCGAAGGGCGGATCGGTAGGAGCGTACAATGAGCAGTTCTTC,CASSTPKGGSVGAYNEQFF
TRBV19,-,-,TRBJ2-1,TGTGCCAGTAGTGGGGGGTACAATGAGCAGTTCTTC,CASSGGYNEQFF
TRBV7-6,-,TRBD1,TRBJ2-7,TGTGCCAGCAGCTTAACGGACAGGGCAGCGTACGAGCAGTACTTC,CASSLTDRAAYEQYF
TRBV5-1,-,-,TRBJ2-3,TGCGCCAGCAGCTTGGGGGCCGGGACCGACGCCTCCACAGATACGCAGTATTTT,CASSLGAGTDASTDTQYF
TRBV10-3,-,-,TRBJ1-2,TGTGCCATCAGTGAAGCCATCTATGGCTACACCTTC,CAISEAIYGYTF
TRBV30,-,TRBD2,TRBJ2-3,TGTGCCTGGAGTGTACAGGGCGGGAGGGCCGGCACAGATACGCAGTATTTT,CAWSVQGGRAGTDTQYF
TRBV6-1,-,-,TRBJ1-3,TGTGCCACTACGTCCGTCGGCCACTCTGGAAACACCATATATTTT,CATTSVGHSGNTIYF
TRBV7-9,-,TRBD1,TRBJ1-5,TGTGCCAGCAGCCACCCCGGGACAGGAGAAAGGGGCAATCAGCCCCAGCATTTT,CASSHPGTGERGNQPQHF
TRBV7-2,-,-,TRBJ2-7,TGTGCCAGCAGCAAGGCTCCCCGAGGCTACGAGCAGTACTTC,CASSKAPRGYEQYF
TRBV5-3,-,-,TRBJ2-1,TGTGCCAGAAGCCGTACAGGGTTGCGAGATGAGCAGTTCTTC,CARSRTGLRDEQFF